This T cell receptor (beta chain) was retrieved from a study of shared clonotypes between healthy human individuals. As for the study in general: Per donor, CD8 memory used one plate, CD8 naive used two, CD4 memory used three and CD4 naive used three.

Healthy HIV-negative adults without recent acute infections or vaccinations served as donors. Partitioning of CD4+ cells yielded a CD45RA+ naive subset and a CD45RA-negative memory subset. The V and J ends lost 2 bases and 4 bases, in that order; junction bases with no gene match: 11. Germline CDR1 is MDHEN and CDR2 is SYDVKM. CDR3 length: 18 amino acids. This clone appeared once. TCRdb's table, derived via immunoSEQ multiplex PCR, lists solely in-frame clones and lacks some. The sample yields around 980,000 clones, around 82% seen once. The sample comprised memory CD4+ T cells from PBMCs. Regarding subset: CD45RA-negative fraction. The TCR originated in a man aged 18 to 29 in good health. Some clones in this sample may be carry-over from other donors' samples. The rearrangement uses TRBV28 and TRBJ2-3; 11 bases align to TRBD2. The DNA for the CDR3 is TGTGCCAGCAGTTTAGAGGCAACTAGCGGGAGTTTCGCAGATACGCAGTATTTT. Its protein product is CASSLEATSGSFADTQYF. Supplemented by reference TRBV28 and TRBJ2-3, the full variable domain reads DVKVTQSSRYLVKRTGEKVFLECVQDMDHENMFWYRQDPGLGLRLIYFSYDVKMKEKGDIPEGYSVSREKKERFSLILESASTNQTSMYLCASSLEATSGSFADTQYFGPGTRLTVL.